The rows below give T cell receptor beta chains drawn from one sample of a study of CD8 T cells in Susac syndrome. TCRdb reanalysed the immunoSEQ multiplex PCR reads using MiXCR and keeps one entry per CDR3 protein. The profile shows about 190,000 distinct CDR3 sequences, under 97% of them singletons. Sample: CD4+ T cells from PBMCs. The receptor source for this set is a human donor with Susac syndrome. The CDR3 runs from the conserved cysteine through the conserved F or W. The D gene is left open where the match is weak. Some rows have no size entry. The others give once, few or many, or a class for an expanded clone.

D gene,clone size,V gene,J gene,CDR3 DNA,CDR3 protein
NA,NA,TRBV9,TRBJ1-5,TGTGCCAGCAGCGTAGGCGGGACCAATCAGCCCCAGCATTTT,CASSVGGTNQPQHF
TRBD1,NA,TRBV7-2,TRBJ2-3,TGTGCCAGCAGCTTAGGAAGCCAGGGGGCCGTGAATACGCAGTATTTT,CASSLGSQGAVNTQYF
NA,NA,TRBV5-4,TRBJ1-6,TGTGCCAGCAGCTTGGCCTCGGGGATTAATTCACCCCTCCACTTT,CASSLASGINSPLHF
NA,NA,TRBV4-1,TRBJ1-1,TGCGCCAGCAGCGCACGGTCGGGCACGAGGACTGAAGCTTTCTTT,CASSARSGTRTEAFF
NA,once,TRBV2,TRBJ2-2,TGTGCCAGCAGTGAAGCATTTACCCGACAACGGGGTGTCGGGGAGCTGTTTTTT,CASSEAFTRQRGVGELFF
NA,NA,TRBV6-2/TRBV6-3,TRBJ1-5,TGTGCCAGCGAACAACGTAGGGGCAATCAGCCCCAGCATTTT,CASEQRRGNQPQHF
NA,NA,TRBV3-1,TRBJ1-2,TGTGCCAGCAGCCAAGTCGCAGGGCCCTATGGCTACACCTTC,CASSQVAGPYGYTF
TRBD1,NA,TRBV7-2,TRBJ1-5,TGTGCCAGCAGCCAGTCGAACAGGGGGAATCAGCCCCAGCATTTT,CASSQSNRGNQPQHF
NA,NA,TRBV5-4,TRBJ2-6,TGTGCCAGCAGCCCCGAGGGGCGCTCTGGGGCCAACGTCCTGACTTTC,CASSPEGRSGANVLTF
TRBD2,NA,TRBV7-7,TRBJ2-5,TGTGCCAGCAGCTTAGATCCATGGGGGGGGGAGACCCAGTACTTC,CASSLDPWGGETQYF
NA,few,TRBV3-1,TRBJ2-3,TGTGCCAGCAGCCAGAACACAGATACGCAGTATTTT,CASSQNTDTQYF
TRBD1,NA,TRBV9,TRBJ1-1,TGTGCCAGCAGCGTGACGGGACAGGGCACTGAAGCTTTCTTT,CASSVTGQGTEAFF
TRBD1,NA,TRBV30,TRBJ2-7,TGTGCCTGGAGCCCTGGGACAGGATACTACGAGCAGTACTTC,CAWSPGTGYYEQYF
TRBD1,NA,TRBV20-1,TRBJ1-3,TGCAGTGCGGTTCTGGGACAGGGTGGAAACACCATATATTTT,CSAVLGQGGNTIYF
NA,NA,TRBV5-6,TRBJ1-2,TGTGCCAGCAGTCTGGAGGGACTTAACTATGGCTACACCTTC,CASSLEGLNYGYTF
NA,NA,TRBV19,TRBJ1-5,TGTGCCAGTAGTCACGGACGTATCGGACAGCCCCAGCATTTT,CASSHGRIGQPQHF
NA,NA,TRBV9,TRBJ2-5,TGTGCCAGCAGCGTAGGGCCCGCCCAAGAGACCCAGTACTTC,CASSVGPAQETQYF
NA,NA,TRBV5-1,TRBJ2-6,TGCGCCAGCACCTGGGGGCCCAGCTCTGGGGCCAACGTCCTGACTTTC,CASTWGPSSGANVLTF
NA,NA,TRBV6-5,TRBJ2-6,TGTGCCAGCAGTTACGGGGTCAGGGGAAGCTCTGGGGCCAACGTCCTGACTTTC,CASSYGVRGSSGANVLTF
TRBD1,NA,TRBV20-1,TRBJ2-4,TGCAGTGCTTTATGGGGACAGGGCGGAAAAAACATTCAGTACTTC,CSALWGQGGKNIQYF
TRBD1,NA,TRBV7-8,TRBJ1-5,TGTGCCAGCAGTGCCAAACGAGTCGGACAGGGGCGTCAGCCCCAGCATTTT,CASSAKRVGQGRQPQHF
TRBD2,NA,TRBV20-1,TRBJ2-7,TGCAGTGCTAGTTTCCCCACGGGGGGCTCCTACGAGCAGTACTTC,CSASFPTGGSYEQYF
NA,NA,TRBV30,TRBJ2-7,TGTGCCTGGAGTAGAAAGCAGCGGGAGCAGTACTTC,CAWSRKQREQYF
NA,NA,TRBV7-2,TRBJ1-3,TGTGCCAGCAGCTTAGCGGGGGGGACTTCTGGAAACACCATATATTTT,CASSLAGGTSGNTIYF